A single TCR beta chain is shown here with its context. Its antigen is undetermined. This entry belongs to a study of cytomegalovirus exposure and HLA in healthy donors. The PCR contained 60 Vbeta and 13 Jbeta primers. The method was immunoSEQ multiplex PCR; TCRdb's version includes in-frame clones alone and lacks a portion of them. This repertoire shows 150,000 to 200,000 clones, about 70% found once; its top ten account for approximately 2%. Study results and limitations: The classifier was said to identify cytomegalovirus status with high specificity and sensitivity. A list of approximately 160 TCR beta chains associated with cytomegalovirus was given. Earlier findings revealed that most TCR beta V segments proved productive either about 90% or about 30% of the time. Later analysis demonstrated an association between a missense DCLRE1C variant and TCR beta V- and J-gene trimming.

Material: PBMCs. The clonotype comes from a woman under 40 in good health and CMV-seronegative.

The CDR3: CASSERGSTDTQYF. The CDR3 nucleotides read TGTGCCAGCAGTGAGCGGGGTAGCACAGATACGCAGTATTTT. V usage is TRBV6-1 and J usage is TRBJ2-3, with D perhaps matching TRBD2 (6 bases). This CDR3 spans 14 amino acids. CDR1 MNHNS and CDR2 SASEGT come from the germline V gene. With 3 bases removed from V and 0 bases from J, the gap between germline ends came to 7 bases.